This T cell receptor (beta chain) was recovered during a study of cytomegalovirus exposure and HLA in healthy donors. Study conclusions and caveats: Sequencing had likely introduced a cluster of highly shared sequence variants as an artifact. From TCR beta sequences, most subjects' HLA-A and HLA-B alleles were reportedly predicted accurately.

With 6 bases clipped from V and 3 bases from J, the junction kept 11 bases outside the gene matches. Germline-derived CDR1 and CDR2 are MDHEN and SYDVKM. CDR3 length: 17 amino acids. The PCR used 60 Vbeta and 13 Jbeta primers. Clones were sequenced by immunoSEQ multiplex PCR, and TCRdb holds only the in-frame ones, with some missing. The sample includes 200,000 or so clones, less than 90% of them seen just once. Nominally healthy donors were sampled, though unrecorded immune exposures were likely. About this clone: Its antigen is undetermined.

This clonotype originated in a boy younger than 18 in good health and CMV-seronegative. The rearrangement uses TRBV28 and TRBJ2-2; the match to TRBD1 covers 9 bases. The sample comprised PBMCs. Here the CDR3 reads CASSNLPGDRDTGELFF. DNA of the CDR3: TGTGCCAGCAGCAATCTGCCCGGGGACAGGGACACCGGGGAGCTGTTTTTT.